Below, 13 T cell receptor beta chains from the same sample are listed, as sequenced in a study of post-analysis software for immune sequencing data. Study results and caveats: Roughly five TRBV segments, including TRBV5-6, TRBV5-1 and TRBV20-1, were more frequent in patients than controls.

What these receptors recognize is not known. Prepared libraries of TCR beta cDNA carried unique molecular identifiers. TCRdb fed the PCR reads into MiXCR, producing one record per CDR3 protein. This sample has about 460,000 distinct CDR3 sequences, with around 40% found just once. The source material was blood. Source of these receptors: a girl aged 5 to 17 with multiple sclerosis.

This clonotype was detected many times. The chain uses TRBV20-1 and TRBJ2-5; D perhaps matches TRBD2 (5 bases). The CDR3 has 15 residues. Trimming took off 3 bases at V and 2 bases at J, with 16 bases between the two ends. The germline gives CDR1 DFQATT, CDR2 SNEGSKA (reference sequence). CDR3: CSARNLDSPQETQYF. The CDR3 coding sequence is TGCAGTGCTAGGAATCTGGACTCCCCTCAAGAGACCCAGTACTTC.

The chain couples TRBV28 to TRBJ1-4; D may be TRBD1 (5 bases). CDR3 size: 15 residues. The V gene's germline CDR1 is MDHEN and CDR2 SYDVKM. V gave up 6 bases and J gave up 11 bases, with 22 bases separating them. CDR3 in amino acids: CASSPDSNPGSKLFF. The CDR3 region has the DNA TGTGCCAGCAGCCCCGACAGCAATCCCGGCAGTAAACTGTTTTTT.

This clonotype was counted a few times. This CDR3 is CASSLGAGSSNEQFF. The CDR3 nucleotides are TGTGCCAGCAGCTTAGGGGCGGGATCAAGCAATGAGCAGTTCTTC. The gene calls are TRBV11-3 and TRBJ2-1; possibly TRBD2 for D (6 bases). The length of the CDR3 is 15 residues. In germline, CDR1 is SGHNT, CDR2 YENEEA. Trimming shortened V by 1 base and J by 6 bases, and 13 bases separated the two germline ends.

This sequence joins TRBV7-2 and TRBJ2-1; D is unresolved. CDR3 length equals 17 residues. Trimming took off 3 bases at V and 0 bases at J, with 15 bases between the two ends. CDR1 is SGHTA, CDR2 FQGNSA, per germline. CDR3 nucleotides: TGTGCCAGCAGCTTTCCCAAGGATGATAGCTCCTACAATGAGCAGTTCTTC. This encodes CASSFPKDDSSYNEQFF.

This clonotype was observed a single time. The rearrangement links TRBV3-1 to TRBJ1-5; no firm D call. The CDR3 sequence is 15 residues long. Germline CDR1 and CDR2: LGHDT and YNNKEL (reference sequence). V lost 0 bases and J 4 bases, leaving 10 bases between the germline ends. The CDR3 DNA reads TGTGCCAGCAGCCAAGACCAGGTGGTTAATCAGCCCCAGCATTTT. This encodes CASSQDQVVNQPQHF. The full variable domain, with the rest looked up from reference TRBV3-1 and TRBJ1-5, is DTAVSQTPKYLVTQMGNDKSIKCEQNLGHDTMYWYKQDSKKFLKIMFSYNNKELIINETVPNRFSPKSPDKAHLNLHINSLELGDSAVYFCASSQDQVVNQPQHFGDGTRLSIL.

CDR3 loop: CASKGTMNQPQHF. Written as DNA, the CDR3 is TGTGCCAGCAAAGGGACGATGAATCAGCCCCAGCATTTT. The V gene is TRBV2, the J gene TRBJ1-5; D possibly corresponds to TRBD1 (5 bases). Germline loops: CDR1 SNHLY, CDR2 FYNNEI. The CDR3 totals 13 residues. Trimming took 7 bases from V and 4 from J, leaving 11 bases between them.

The chain has TRBV7-2 and TRBJ2-7, with no clear D. CDR1 is SGHTA and CDR2 is FQGNSA in the germline V gene. The V gene lost 4 bases and the J gene lost 3 bases, with 10 bases spanning the gap. The CDR3 has 13 amino acids. CDR3 protein: CASSYPPNYEQYF. As DNA, the CDR3 is TGTGCCAGCAGCTATCCACCGAACTACGAGCAGTACTTC. The full variable domain, its missing parts supplied by reference TRBV7-2 and TRBJ2-7, is GAGVSQSPSNKVTEKGKDVELRCDPISGHTALYWYRQSLGQGLEFLIYFQGNSAPDKSGLPSDRFSAERTGGSVSTLTIQRTQQEDSAVYLCASSYPPNYEQYFGPGTRLTVT.

V and J are TRBV27 and TRBJ1-4; perhaps TRBD1 as D (5 bases). The CDR3 has 17 amino acids. Per germline, CDR1 MNHEY and CDR2 SMNVEV (reference sequence). V was cut by 5 bases and J by 4 bases, with 20 bases left in between. In DNA, the CDR3 is TGTGCCAGCAGTACCAAACTTACGGGGCGGGGTAATGAAAAACTGTTTTTT. This sequence encodes CASSTKLTGRGNEKLFF.

CDR3: CASSLRPDISYNEQFF. The CDR3 nucleotides read TGTGCCAGCAGCTTAAGGCCCGACATCTCCTACAATGAGCAGTTCTTC. The chain employs TRBV11-2 and TRBJ2-1, with no clear D. From germline, CDR1 is SGHAT and CDR2 FQNNGV. This CDR3 is 16 amino acids long. Between the trimmed V and J ends, which lost 2 bases and 0 bases, there was a span of 11 bases.

V is TRBV6-5 and J is TRBJ2-1; 11 nucleotides line up with TRBD2. The CDR3 sequence is 15 residues long. The J segment lost 6 bases and the V segment lost 6 bases, leaving 7 bases of the junction unmatched. CDR1 and CDR2 from the germline V gene are MNHEY and SVGAGI. The CDR3 region has the DNA TGTGCCAGCAGACTTAGCGGGAGGGGGGTCAATGAGCAGTTCTTC. This translates into CASRLSGRGVNEQFF.

This sequence joins TRBV28 and TRBJ1-2, with D tentatively TRBD1 (6 bases). CDR1 and CDR2 (germline): MDHEN, SYDVKM. The V end was cut by 10 bases, the J end by 4 bases, with 16 bases between. This CDR3 contains 13 residues. The CDR3 loop reads CAIGTREFYGYTF. The CDR3 DNA is TGTGCCATCGGGACACGCGAATTCTATGGCTACACCTTC.

CDR3 coding DNA: TGTGCCAGCAGCTTAGGACAGGGGTTAAGCAATCAGCCCCAGCATTTT. Residues: CASSLGQGLSNQPQHF. The genes are TRBV13 and TRBJ1-5, with 7 positions matching TRBD1. V was clipped by 0 bases and J by 1 base; unmatched bases: 3. This CDR3 contains 16 residues. Per germline, CDR1 PRHDT and CDR2 FYEKMQ (reference sequence).

The V gene is TRBV28, the J gene TRBJ2-7; the D gene is possibly TRBD2 (6 bases). There are 16 residues in the CDR3. Germline assignment: CDR1 MDHEN and CDR2 SYDVKM. Trimming shortened V by 5 bases and J by 2 bases, and 19 bases separated the two germline ends. CDR3 sequence reads: CASSKRLEWGTYEQYF. The CDR3 DNA follows: TGTGCCAGCAGTAAGAGACTAGAATGGGGTACCTACGAGCAGTACTTC.